This T cell receptor beta chain came from a study of control samples from healthy donors and cancer patients. The V end was cut by 1 base, the J end by 0 bases, with 9 bases between. Germline CDR1 is MNHEY and CDR2 is SMNVEV (reference sequence). This CDR3 is built from 15 residues. The protocol was immunoSEQ multiplex PCR, while the TCRdb copy is restricted to in-frame clones and leaves out a portion. The table records tens of thousands of clones, about 89% of them present only once. In the case of this clone: Distinct nucleotide sequences in the sample also encode this CDR3.

The sequencing input was blood. The receptor was derived from a woman aged 55-69 years in good health. This sequence joins TRBV27 and TRBJ1-1; no reliable D call. In nucleotides, the CDR3 is TGTGCCAGCAGTTTATTCGGCACATTGAACACTGAAGCTTTCTTT. This encodes CASSLFGTLNTEAFF.